Listed below are T cell receptor beta chains from one sample, sequenced in a study of human T cells and chemical hapten exposure. TCRdb recomputed calls from the RACE reads with MiXCR, one row per CDR3 protein. The table lists around 260,000 distinct CDR3 sequences, approximately 8.4% of them singletons, with under 2.5% in the top ten. Here the sequenced sample was whole blood, taken in connection with sensitization to the hapten diphenylcyclopropenone (DPC). The receptors stem from a woman between 40 and 50 years old with alopecia areata. Some clones in this sample may be carry-over from other donors' samples. The CDR3 runs from the conserved cysteine through the conserved F or W. The order of the fields is D gene, clone size, J gene, V gene, CDR3 DNA, CDR3 protein. D genes are given only for firm matches. The listing skips clone size in some rows; elsewhere it reads once, few, many or a size class.

D gene: TRBD2
clone size: .
J gene: TRBJ2-7
V gene: TRBV3-1
CDR3 DNA: TGTGCCAGCAGCCAATGGGGACTAGCGGGACACGAGCAGTACTTC
CDR3 protein: CASSQWGLAGHEQYF

D gene: .
clone size: .
J gene: TRBJ2-7
V gene: TRBV6-5
CDR3 DNA: TGTGCCAGCGCATCGGGTGTCTACGAGCAGTACTTC
CDR3 protein: CASASGVYEQYF

D gene: .
clone size: many
J gene: TRBJ2-7
V gene: TRBV4-2
CDR3 DNA: TGTGCCAGCAGCCAAGATGGGCTGCGGGAGCAGTACTTC
CDR3 protein: CASSQDGLREQYF

D gene: TRBD2
clone size: few
J gene: TRBJ2-5
V gene: TRBV7-8
CDR3 DNA: TGTGCCAGCAGGCCCGGGACTAGCGTCGGGACCCAGTACTTC
CDR3 protein: CASRPGTSVGTQYF

D gene: TRBD2
clone size: .
J gene: TRBJ2-7
V gene: TRBV28
CDR3 DNA: TGTGCCAGCAGTCCCTCTCTAGCGGGTGCCTACGAGCAGTACTTC
CDR3 protein: CASSPSLAGAYEQYF

D gene: .
clone size: many
J gene: TRBJ2-4
V gene: TRBV29-1
CDR3 DNA: TGCAGCGTTGAATTGGCTAGCTACCGAAACATTCAGTACTTC
CDR3 protein: CSVELASYRNIQYF

D gene: .
clone size: many
J gene: TRBJ1-1
V gene: TRBV5-6
CDR3 DNA: TGTGCCAGCAGCTTGATCGCCGGCAGGGGATTGAACACTGAAGCTTTCTTT
CDR3 protein: CASSLIAGRGLNTEAFF

D gene: .
clone size: few
J gene: TRBJ1-1
V gene: TRBV20-1
CDR3 DNA: TGCAGTGCCCTAGGGTTGGAGGCTGAAGCTTTCTTT
CDR3 protein: CSALGLEAEAFF

D gene: .
clone size: many
J gene: TRBJ2-5
V gene: TRBV5-1
CDR3 DNA: TGCGCCAGCAGCTTGGCAGACCCCAAAGAGACCCAGTACTTC
CDR3 protein: CASSLADPKETQYF

D gene: TRBD2
clone size: few
J gene: TRBJ2-2
V gene: TRBV12-5
CDR3 DNA: TGTGCTAGTGGTTTGGGGACTAGCGGCACCGGGGAGCTGTTTTTT
CDR3 protein: CASGLGTSGTGELFF

D gene: .
clone size: many
J gene: TRBJ2-1
V gene: TRBV24-1
CDR3 DNA: TGTGCCACCAGTGATCCCCTATACGTATCTGAGCAGTTCTTC
CDR3 protein: CATSDPLYVSEQFF

D gene: .
clone size: .
J gene: TRBJ2-4
V gene: TRBV10-3
CDR3 DNA: TGTGCCATCAGTGAGACAGGCCTAGCCAAAAACATTCAGTACTTC
CDR3 protein: CAISETGLAKNIQYF

D gene: .
clone size: .
J gene: TRBJ2-3
V gene: TRBV12-3/TRBV12-4
CDR3 DNA: TGTGCCAGCAGTAGGCTAGCTGCAGATACGCAGTATTTT
CDR3 protein: CASSRLAADTQYF

D gene: .
clone size: .
J gene: TRBJ2-1
V gene: TRBV30
CDR3 DNA: TGTGCCTGGGGTTTTGGAACAGGGAGGAGCGGTAGCTCCTACAATGAGCAGTTCTTC
CDR3 protein: CAWGFGTGRSGSSYNEQFF

D gene: .
clone size: few
J gene: TRBJ2-3
V gene: TRBV28
CDR3 DNA: TGTGCCAGCAGTGCGACGTCTGGGTTTTTAACCGATACGCAGTATTTT
CDR3 protein: CASSATSGFLTDTQYF

D gene: .
clone size: many
J gene: TRBJ1-1
V gene: TRBV18
CDR3 DNA: TGTGCCAGCTCACCACAGGCCAGAGACACTGAAGCTTTCTTT
CDR3 protein: CASSPQARDTEAFF

D gene: TRBD2
clone size: .
J gene: TRBJ2-3
V gene: TRBV27
CDR3 DNA: TGTGCCAGCAGTTTACCCTCGGCGGGAGGTACAGATACGCAGTATTTT
CDR3 protein: CASSLPSAGGTDTQYF

D gene: TRBD1
clone size: many
J gene: TRBJ2-7
V gene: TRBV12-3/TRBV12-4
CDR3 DNA: TGTGCCAGCAGTCTGGCCGGGACAGGCACCTACGAGCAGTACTTC
CDR3 protein: CASSLAGTGTYEQYF

D gene: .
clone size: few
J gene: TRBJ1-6
V gene: TRBV18
CDR3 DNA: TGTGCCAGCTCACCACCTCCGGGGGCCGGGATTTCACCCCTCCACTTT
CDR3 protein: CASSPPPGAGISPLHF

D gene: TRBD1
clone size: .
J gene: TRBJ2-7
V gene: TRBV28
CDR3 DNA: TGTGCCAGCAGTTCCTCCGGGACAGGTGTATCCTACGAGCAGTACTTC
CDR3 protein: CASSSSGTGVSYEQYF

D gene: TRBD1
clone size: .
J gene: TRBJ1-5
V gene: TRBV28
CDR3 DNA: TGTGCCAGCAGTCCCCTGTTGAGGTCCAGGGGGGAAAATCAGCCCCAGCATTTT
CDR3 protein: CASSPLLRSRGENQPQHF

D gene: .
clone size: .
J gene: TRBJ2-7
V gene: TRBV4-3
CDR3 DNA: TGCGCCAGCAGCCAAGATGGCACGGGCGAGCAGTACTTC
CDR3 protein: CASSQDGTGEQYF

D gene: .
clone size: few
J gene: TRBJ2-5
V gene: TRBV7-9
CDR3 DNA: TGTGCCAGCAGTTCTCCTGGGCCCGAGACCCAGTACTTC
CDR3 protein: CASSSPGPETQYF

D gene: TRBD2
clone size: .
J gene: TRBJ2-7
V gene: TRBV7-9
CDR3 DNA: TGTGCCAGCAGCTTAGTTCAGATCGGGAGGGCCCTCCACGAGCAGTACTTC
CDR3 protein: CASSLVQIGRALHEQYF

D gene: .
clone size: .
J gene: TRBJ1-2
V gene: TRBV12-3/TRBV12-4
CDR3 DNA: TGTGCCAGCAGCCTCGCTTCCGGGACGGCCGCTATTTTC
CDR3 protein: CASSLASGTAAIF

D gene: .
clone size: .
J gene: TRBJ2-2
V gene: TRBV29-1
CDR3 DNA: TGCAGCGTTGCGGGGCAGTACACCGGGGAGCTGTTTTTT
CDR3 protein: CSVAGQYTGELFF

D gene: .
clone size: many
J gene: TRBJ1-5
V gene: TRBV7-2
CDR3 DNA: TGTGCCAGCAGCTTCGGTCTCAATCAGCCCCAGCATTTT
CDR3 protein: CASSFGLNQPQHF

D gene: .
clone size: .
J gene: TRBJ2-5
V gene: TRBV7-3
CDR3 DNA: TGTGCCAGCAGCTTAATAGGGGAAGAGACCCAGTACTTC
CDR3 protein: CASSLIGEETQYF

D gene: .
clone size: few
J gene: TRBJ1-1
V gene: TRBV7-3
CDR3 DNA: TGTGCCAGCAGCTTAAGTGGGGGAGGTACCACTGAAGCTTTCTTT
CDR3 protein: CASSLSGGGTTEAFF

D gene: TRBD2
clone size: many
J gene: TRBJ2-7
V gene: TRBV7-9
CDR3 DNA: TGTGCCAGCAGCAAAACGGGAGGGCCCTACGAGCAGTACTTC
CDR3 protein: CASSKTGGPYEQYF

D gene: TRBD2
clone size: .
J gene: TRBJ2-5
V gene: TRBV7-2
CDR3 DNA: TGTGCCAGCAGCTTAGCGGGGCGGGAGGGCCTAAACTTC
CDR3 protein: CASSLAGREGLNF

D gene: TRBD2
clone size: few
J gene: TRBJ2-1
V gene: TRBV12-3/TRBV12-4
CDR3 DNA: TGTGCCAGCACCCCCCCCGGACTAGCGAGGGGCAATGAGCAGTTCTTC
CDR3 protein: CASTPPGLARGNEQFF

D gene: .
clone size: many
J gene: TRBJ1-5
V gene: TRBV5-1
CDR3 DNA: TGCGCCAGCAGCCCGACAGGTCATAGCAATCAGCCCCAGCATTTT
CDR3 protein: CASSPTGHSNQPQHF

D gene: TRBD1
clone size: .
J gene: TRBJ2-5
V gene: TRBV10-3
CDR3 DNA: TGTGCCATCACCAGGGACAGGGAAGAGACCCAGTACTTC
CDR3 protein: CAITRDREETQYF

D gene: TRBD1
clone size: once
J gene: TRBJ1-2
V gene: TRBV3-1
CDR3 DNA: TGTGCCAGCAGCGCGGACAGGTCTGCTGGCTACACCTTC
CDR3 protein: CASSADRSAGYTF

D gene: TRBD2
clone size: .
J gene: TRBJ2-1
V gene: TRBV4-2
CDR3 DNA: TGTGCCAGCAGTAAAGAGGCTAGCGGACTGGCTGAGCAGTTCTTC
CDR3 protein: CASSKEASGLAEQFF

D gene: TRBD2
clone size: .
J gene: TRBJ2-1
V gene: TRBV29-1
CDR3 DNA: TGCAGCGTTTCCAGATCGGGACTAGCGGGAGAAGGTGAGCAGTTCTTC
CDR3 protein: CSVSRSGLAGEGEQFF

D gene: TRBD1
clone size: .
J gene: TRBJ2-4
V gene: TRBV20-1
CDR3 DNA: TGCAGTGCTAGCCGGGACAGGGAAGTGAGGGCCAAAAACATTCAGTACTTC
CDR3 protein: CSASRDREVRAKNIQYF

D gene: .
clone size: .
J gene: TRBJ2-5
V gene: TRBV7-8
CDR3 DNA: TGTGCCAGCAGCCCCGGAACGAGGGGCGAGACCCAGTACTTC
CDR3 protein: CASSPGTRGETQYF

D gene: .
clone size: few
J gene: TRBJ1-1
V gene: TRBV2
CDR3 DNA: TGTGCCAGCAGGGCAAGGGAATTAATGAACACTGAAGCTTTCTTT
CDR3 protein: CASRARELMNTEAFF

D gene: .
clone size: .
J gene: TRBJ1-1
V gene: TRBV2
CDR3 DNA: TGTGCCAGCAATGACGGGTTGGGGACTGAAGCTTTCTTT
CDR3 protein: CASNDGLGTEAFF

D gene: .
clone size: .
J gene: TRBJ2-6
V gene: TRBV2
CDR3 DNA: TGTGCCAGCAGGGAACCCGGCTCTGGGGCCAACGTCCTGACTTTC
CDR3 protein: CASREPGSGANVLTF

D gene: .
clone size: many
J gene: TRBJ1-1
V gene: TRBV29-1
CDR3 DNA: TGCAGCGTGGGAATTACAGAAAAGTCTTTCTTT
CDR3 protein: CSVGITEKSFF

D gene: .
clone size: .
J gene: TRBJ1-3
V gene: TRBV7-2
CDR3 DNA: TGTGCCAGCAGCTTAGCGGGGGGCGTAGGAAACACCATATATTTT
CDR3 protein: CASSLAGGVGNTIYF

D gene: .
clone size: few
J gene: TRBJ2-7
V gene: TRBV7-9
CDR3 DNA: TGTGCCAGCAGCTTAAAGGCTCGGGACTACGAGCAGTACTTC
CDR3 protein: CASSLKARDYEQYF

D gene: TRBD2
clone size: once
J gene: TRBJ2-1
V gene: TRBV6-5
CDR3 DNA: TGTGCCAGCAGCCGACGGACTAGCGGGAGTCCCTACAATGAGCAGTTCTTC
CDR3 protein: CASSRRTSGSPYNEQFF

D gene: .
clone size: .
J gene: TRBJ2-6
V gene: TRBV9
CDR3 DNA: TGTGCCAGCAGCGTGCACAGATCTGGGGCCAACGTCCTGACTTTC
CDR3 protein: CASSVHRSGANVLTF

D gene: .
clone size: .
J gene: TRBJ2-3
V gene: TRBV7-8
CDR3 DNA: TGTGCCAGCAGCTTACTCTCGAGGGATACGCAGTATTTT
CDR3 protein: CASSLLSRDTQYF

D gene: TRBD2
clone size: many
J gene: TRBJ2-3
V gene: TRBV7-2
CDR3 DNA: TGTGCCAGCAGCCCGACTAGCGGGGATACGCAGTATTTT
CDR3 protein: CASSPTSGDTQYF

D gene: .
clone size: many
J gene: TRBJ2-3
V gene: TRBV10-3
CDR3 DNA: TGTGCCATCAGTGAGTCCAGCAGGGCAGATACGCAGTATTTT
CDR3 protein: CAISESSRADTQYF

D gene: TRBD2
clone size: many
J gene: TRBJ2-3
V gene: TRBV6-2/TRBV6-3
CDR3 DNA: TGTGCCAGCAGTTACGATAGCGGGAGTGCTACTAGCACAGATACGCAGTATTTT
CDR3 protein: CASSYDSGSATSTDTQYF

D gene: .
clone size: .
J gene: TRBJ2-3
V gene: TRBV6-1
CDR3 DNA: TGTGCCAGCAGTGAAGTCGGGGCCACAGATACGCAGTATTTT
CDR3 protein: CASSEVGATDTQYF